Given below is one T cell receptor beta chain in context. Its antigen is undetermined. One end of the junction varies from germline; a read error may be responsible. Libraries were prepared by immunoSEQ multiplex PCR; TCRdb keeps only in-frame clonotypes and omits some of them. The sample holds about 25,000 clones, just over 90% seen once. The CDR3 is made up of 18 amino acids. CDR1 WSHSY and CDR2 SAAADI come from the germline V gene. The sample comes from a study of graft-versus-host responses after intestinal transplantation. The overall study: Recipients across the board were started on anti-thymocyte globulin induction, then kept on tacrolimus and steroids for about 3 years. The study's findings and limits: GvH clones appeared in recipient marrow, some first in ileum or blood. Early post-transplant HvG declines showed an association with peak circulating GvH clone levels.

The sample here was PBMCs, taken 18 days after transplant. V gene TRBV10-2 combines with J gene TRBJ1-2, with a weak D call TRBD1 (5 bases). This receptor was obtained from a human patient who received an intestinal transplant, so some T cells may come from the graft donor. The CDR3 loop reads CANSESLSGAGRDYGYTF. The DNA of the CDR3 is TGCGCCAACAGTGAGTCCCTGAGTGGAGCAGGGAGAGACTATGGCTACACCTTC.